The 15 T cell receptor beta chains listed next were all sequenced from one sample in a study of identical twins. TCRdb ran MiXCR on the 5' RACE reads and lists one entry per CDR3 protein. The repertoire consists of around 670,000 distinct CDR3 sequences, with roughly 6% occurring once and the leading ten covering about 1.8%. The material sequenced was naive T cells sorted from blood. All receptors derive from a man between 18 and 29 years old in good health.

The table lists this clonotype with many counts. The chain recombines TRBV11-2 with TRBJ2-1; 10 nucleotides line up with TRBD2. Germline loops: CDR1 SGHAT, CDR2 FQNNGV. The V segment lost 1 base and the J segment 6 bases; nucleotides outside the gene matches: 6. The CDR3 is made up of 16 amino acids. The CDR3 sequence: CASSLGFSGRFNEQFF. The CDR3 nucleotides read TGTGCCAGCAGCTTAGGGTTTAGCGGGAGGTTCAATGAGCAGTTCTTC. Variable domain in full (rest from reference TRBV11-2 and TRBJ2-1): EAGVAQSPRYKIIEKRQSVAFWCNPISGHATLYWYQQILGQGPKLLIQFQNNGVVDDSQLPKDRFSAERLKGVDSTLKIQPAKLEDSAVYLCASSLGFSGRFNEQFFGPGTRLTVL.

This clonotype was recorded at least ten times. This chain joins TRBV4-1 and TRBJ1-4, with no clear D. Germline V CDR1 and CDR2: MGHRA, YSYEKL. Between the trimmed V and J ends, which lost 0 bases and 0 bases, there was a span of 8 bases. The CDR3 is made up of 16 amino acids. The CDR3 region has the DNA TGCGCCAGCAGCCAAGACGTGGCTGCAACTAATGAAAAACTGTTTTTT. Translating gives CASSQDVAATNEKLFF.

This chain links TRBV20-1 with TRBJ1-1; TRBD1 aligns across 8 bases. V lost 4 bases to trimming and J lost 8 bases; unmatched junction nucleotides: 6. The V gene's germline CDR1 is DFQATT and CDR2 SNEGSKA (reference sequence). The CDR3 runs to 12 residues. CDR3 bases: TGCAGTGCTAAGTCCGGGACAGGCGAAGCTTTCTTT. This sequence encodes CSAKSGTGEAFF.

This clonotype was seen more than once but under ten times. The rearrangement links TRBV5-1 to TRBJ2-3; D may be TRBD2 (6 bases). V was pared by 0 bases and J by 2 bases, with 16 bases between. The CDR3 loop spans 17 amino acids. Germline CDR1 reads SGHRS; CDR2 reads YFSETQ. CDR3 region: CASSLEGRGSFTDTQYF. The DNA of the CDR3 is TGCGCCAGCAGCTTGGAGGGGCGGGGCAGCTTCACAGATACGCAGTATTTT.

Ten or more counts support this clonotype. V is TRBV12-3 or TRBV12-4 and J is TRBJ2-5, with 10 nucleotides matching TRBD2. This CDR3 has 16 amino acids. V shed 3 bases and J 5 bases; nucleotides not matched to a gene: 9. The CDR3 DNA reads TGTGCCAGCAGTTTTCTAGCGGGAGTTGGTTTGGAGACCCAGTACTTC. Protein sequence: CASSFLAGVGLETQYF.

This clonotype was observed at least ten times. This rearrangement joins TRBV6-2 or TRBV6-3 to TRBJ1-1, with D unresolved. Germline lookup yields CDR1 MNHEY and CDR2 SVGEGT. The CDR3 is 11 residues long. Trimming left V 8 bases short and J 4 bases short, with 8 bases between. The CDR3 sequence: CASARRTEAFF. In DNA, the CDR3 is TGTGCCAGCGCGCGCCGCACTGAAGCTTTCTTT.

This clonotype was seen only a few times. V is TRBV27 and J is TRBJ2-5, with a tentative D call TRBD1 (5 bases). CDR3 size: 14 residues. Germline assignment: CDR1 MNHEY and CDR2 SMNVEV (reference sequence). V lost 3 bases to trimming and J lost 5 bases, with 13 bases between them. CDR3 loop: CASSFSTDLETQYF. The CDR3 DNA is TGTGCCAGCAGTTTCTCGACAGACCTGGAGACCCAGTACTTC.

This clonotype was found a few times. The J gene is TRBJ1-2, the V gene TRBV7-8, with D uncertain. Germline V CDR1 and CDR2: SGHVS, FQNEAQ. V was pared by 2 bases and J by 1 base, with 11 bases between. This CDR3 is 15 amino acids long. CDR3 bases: TGTGCCAGCAGCTTAAGCCCCCAGGTTAACTATGGCTACACCTTC. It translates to CASSLSPQVNYGYTF.

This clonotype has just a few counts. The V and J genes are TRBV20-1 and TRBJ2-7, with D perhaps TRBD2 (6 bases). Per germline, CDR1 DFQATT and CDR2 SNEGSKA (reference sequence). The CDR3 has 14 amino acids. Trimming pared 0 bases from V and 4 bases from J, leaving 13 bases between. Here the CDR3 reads CSARESSGWYEQYF. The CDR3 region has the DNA TGCAGTGCTAGAGAGTCGAGCGGGTGGTACGAGCAGTACTTC.

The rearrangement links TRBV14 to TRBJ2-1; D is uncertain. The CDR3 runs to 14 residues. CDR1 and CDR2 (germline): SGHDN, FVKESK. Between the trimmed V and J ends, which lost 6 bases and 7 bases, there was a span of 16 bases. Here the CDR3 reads CASSQSWRINEQFF. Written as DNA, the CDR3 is TGTGCCAGCAGTCAGTCATGGAGAATTAATGAGCAGTTCTTC.

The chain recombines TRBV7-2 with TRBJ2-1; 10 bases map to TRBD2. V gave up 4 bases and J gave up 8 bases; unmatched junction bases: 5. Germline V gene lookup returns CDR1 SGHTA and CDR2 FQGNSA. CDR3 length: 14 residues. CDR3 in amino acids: CASSSLTSGYEQFF. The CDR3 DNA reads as TGTGCCAGCAGCTCCCTGACTAGCGGGTATGAGCAGTTCTTC.

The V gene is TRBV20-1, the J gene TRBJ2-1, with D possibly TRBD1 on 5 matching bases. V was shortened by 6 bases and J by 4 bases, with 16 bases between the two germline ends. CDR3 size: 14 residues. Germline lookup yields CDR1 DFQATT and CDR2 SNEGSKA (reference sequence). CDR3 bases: TGCAGTGCGGGGCAACGTGTCTTGTACAATGAGCAGTTCTTC. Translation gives CSAGQRVLYNEQFF.

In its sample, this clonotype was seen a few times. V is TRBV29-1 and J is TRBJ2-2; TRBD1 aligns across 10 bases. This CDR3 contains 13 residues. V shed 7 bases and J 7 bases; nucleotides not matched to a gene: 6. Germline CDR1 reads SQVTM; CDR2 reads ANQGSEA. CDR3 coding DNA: TGCAGCGGGGGGACAGGGGAAAGCGGGGAGCTGTTTTTT. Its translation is CSGGTGESGELFF.

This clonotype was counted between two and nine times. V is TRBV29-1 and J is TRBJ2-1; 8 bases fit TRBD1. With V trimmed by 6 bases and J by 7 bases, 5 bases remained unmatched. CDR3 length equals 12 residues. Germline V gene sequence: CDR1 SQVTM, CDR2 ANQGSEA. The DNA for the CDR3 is TGCAGCGTCTCATACAGGGGGAATGAGCAGTTCTTC. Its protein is CSVSYRGNEQFF.

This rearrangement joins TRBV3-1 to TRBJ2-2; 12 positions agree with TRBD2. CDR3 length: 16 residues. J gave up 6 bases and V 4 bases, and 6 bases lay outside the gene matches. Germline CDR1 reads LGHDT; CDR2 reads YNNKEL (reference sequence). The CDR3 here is CASSPGLAGSSGELFF. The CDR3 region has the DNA TGTGCCAGCAGCCCGGGACTAGCGGGCTCCTCCGGGGAGCTGTTTTTT.